This TCR beta chain emerged from a study of regulatory T cells in long-lasting Graves disease. Points from the study as a whole: The small sample size may have reduced accuracy.

This clonotype has at least ten counts. Antigen: not known. CDR3 regions were amplified by Arm-PCR using iRepertoire HTBI primers to build TCR beta libraries. TCRdb re-analysed the multiplex PCR reads in MiXCR, keeping a single row per CDR3 protein. The repertoire holds about 220,000 distinct CDR3 sequences, with less than 20% as singletons. The germline V gene has CDR1 LNHDA and CDR2 SQIVND (reference sequence). This CDR3 has 15 amino acids. Losses at the gene ends were 6 bases for V and 0 bases for J; bases not matched to a gene: 4. Time point specified: newly diagnosed GD, antithyroid drugs for less than 3 months. Generation of the TCR library employed RNA extracted from PBMCs. These records were also assigned to another study, of T cells in Graves' hyperthyroidism and ophthalmopathy. That study adds: A lack of ophthalmopathy progression within 18 months defined stable Graves' hyperthyroidism. Hyperthyroidism was newly diagnosed in patients aged 18 to 65 (duration under 2 months).

Here the sequenced sample was peripheral blood mononuclear cells (PBMCs), taken at new diagnosis, from a patient treated with antithyroid drugs. The chain has TRBV19 and TRBJ2-1, with 8 bases fitting TRBD2. The TCR originated in a young woman with Graves disease. CDR3: CASSVAGSSYNEQFF. The CDR3, as DNA: TGTGCCAGTAGCGTAGCGGGGAGCTCCTACAATGAGCAGTTCTTC. Full variable domain (outside the CDR3, taken from reference TRBV19 and TRBJ2-1): DGGITQSPKYLFRKEGQNVTLSCEQNLNHDAMYWYRQDPGQGLRLIYYSQIVNDFQKGDIAEGYSVSREKKESFPLTVTSAQKNPTAFYLCASSVAGSSYNEQFFGPGTRLTVL.